These 20 T cell receptor beta chains share one sample of origin, sequenced in a study of cytomegalovirus exposure and HLA in healthy donors. In the PCR, 60 Vbeta and 13 Jbeta primers were used. Sequenced by immunoSEQ multiplex PCR; TCRdb stores in-frame clones only, minus some. Counted here are some 140,000 clones, around 80% occurring once; the ten biggest clones make up around 7%. Sequencing was done on a sample of PBMCs. Receptor source: a man in his forties in good health and CMV-seropositive.

In this sample, this clone turned up once. The CDR3 loop is CASSFFSGSGSYNEQFF. The DNA for the CDR3 is TGTGCCAGCAGTTTTTTTAGCGGGAGCGGTTCCTACAATGAGCAGTTCTTC. This chain uses TRBV27 with TRBJ2-1; TRBD2 matches 9 bases. The length of the CDR3 is 17 residues. The V segment lost 3 bases and the J segment 1 base; nucleotides outside the gene matches: 7. The germline gives CDR1 MNHEY, CDR2 SMNVEV (reference sequence).

Note on this clone: A single base separates this from a much larger clone, so it may be a read error. This sequence joins TRBV7-8 and TRBJ2-7, with TRBD2 identical over 11 bases. There are 15 residues in the CDR3. The V and J ends lost 5 bases and 0 bases, in that order; junction bases with no gene match: 3. The germline V gene encodes CDR1 SGHVS and CDR2 FQNEAQ. CDR3 nucleotide sequence: TGTGCCAGCAGCGCCGGACTAGCGGGCTCCTACGAGCAGTACTTC. Residues: CASSAGLAGSYEQYF.

The J gene is TRBJ1-2, the V gene TRBV5-1; TRBD1 matches 11 bases. The V and J ends lost 2 bases and 6 bases, in that order; junction bases with no gene match: 6. CDR3 length: 15 residues. The germline gives CDR1 SGHRS, CDR2 YFSETQ. CDR3 DNA sequence: TGCGCCAGCAGCTTCCTTGGACAGGGGGCTGATGGCTACACCTTC. This gives the protein CASSFLGQGADGYTF.

Points on this clone: One end of the junction does not line up with germline, which may come from a read error. The chain is built from TRBV2 and TRBJ1-6, with 7 bases matching TRBD1. The germline V gene has CDR1 SNHLY and CDR2 FYNNEI. CDR3 length: 14 residues. The CDR3: CASTSRGASSPLYF. Here the CDR3 DNA reads TGTGCCAGCACCAGCAGGGGGGCAAGTTCACCCCTCTACTTT.

The J gene is TRBJ2-7, the V gene TRBV28; a possible D gene is TRBD2 (6 bases). CDR1 MDHEN and CDR2 SYDVKM come from the germline V gene. V was cut by 5 bases and J by 2 bases, with 16 bases left in between. The CDR3 totals 15 residues. CDR3 nucleotide sequence: TGTGCCAGCAGTCCCGCCGGGACTTCTACCTACGAGCAGTACTTC. Amino acids: CASSPAGTSTYEQYF.

This clone was detected only a few times. The rearrangement links TRBV10-1 to TRBJ1-1, with TRBD1 as a possible D gene (6 bases). V was clipped by 8 bases and J by 4 bases, with 20 bases between them. Germline V gene lookup returns CDR1 WNHNN and CDR2 SYGVQD (reference sequence). The length of the CDR3 is 15 residues. The CDR3: CASSTALAGVTEAFF. CDR3 nucleotide sequence: TGCGCCAGCTCAACTGCTCTGGCAGGGGTCACTGAAGCTTTCTTT.

V is TRBV18 and J is TRBJ2-6; 12 bases map to TRBD1. CDR3 size: 18 residues. Germline CDR1 reads KGHSH; CDR2 reads LQKENI. V lost 3 bases, J lost 2 bases, and 5 bases stayed unmatched. The CDR3 coding sequence is TGTGCCAGCTCACCCAGGGGACAGGGGGCGACTGGGGCCAACGTCCTGACTTTC. Translated: CASSPRGQGATGANVLTF.

The J gene is TRBJ2-1, the V gene TRBV27, with 9 bases aligning to TRBD2. The length of the CDR3 is 18 residues. Germline V gene sequence: CDR1 MNHEY, CDR2 SMNVEV (reference sequence). Trimming cost V 3 bases and J 3 bases; bases outside gene matches: 12. The CDR3, as DNA: TGTGCCAGCAGTTTTGTGGGTAGCGGGAGCTACTACTACAATGAGCAGTTCTTC. It encodes CASSFVGSGSYYYNEQFF.

This chain joins TRBV5-1 and TRBJ2-2, with 10 bases lining up with TRBD2. This CDR3 has 15 residues. V lost 2 bases and J lost 7; bases outside the gene matches: 5. Germline V CDR1 and CDR2: SGHRS, YFSETQ. DNA of the CDR3: TGCGCCAGCAGCTTCCTAGCGGGAGAGGGCGGGGAGCTGTTTTTT. Translated, it gives CASSFLAGEGGELFF.

The chain recombines TRBV5-1 with TRBJ1-6; TRBD1 matches at 10 bases. Unmatched junction bases numbered 5, after V lost 3 bases and J lost 8 bases. CDR1 and CDR2 (germline): SGHRS, YFSETQ. The CDR3 sequence is 15 residues long. The CDR3 DNA sequence: TGCGCCAGCAGCTGGACCGGGACAGGGGATTCACCCCTCCACTTT. Protein sequence: CASSWTGTGDSPLHF.

The gene calls are TRBV6-6 and TRBJ1-5; 7 bases agree with TRBD1. The CDR3 totals 14 residues. The J segment lost 5 bases and the V segment lost 8 bases, leaving 9 bases of the junction unmatched. CDR1 and CDR2 from the germline V gene are MNHNY and SVGAGI (reference sequence). The CDR3 DNA follows: TGTGCCAGCGGGTACAGGGGTGAAGATCAGCCCCAGCATTTT. This translates into CASGYRGEDQPQHF.

The V call is TRBV27, the J call TRBJ1-1, with TRBD1 matching over 7 bases. The trim removed 3 bases at V and 1 base at J, leaving 5 bases unmatched. From germline, CDR1 is MNHEY and CDR2 SMNVEV (reference sequence). This CDR3 region has 15 residues. The CDR3 reads CASSFHRTGNTEAFF. The CDR3 DNA sequence: TGTGCCAGCAGTTTCCACCGGACAGGGAACACTGAAGCTTTCTTT.

The chain couples TRBV4-2 to TRBJ2-7; D not resolved. Trimming pared 1 base from V and 3 bases from J, leaving 10 bases between. Germline V CDR1 and CDR2: LGHNA, YNFKEQ. The length of the CDR3 is 14 residues. CDR3 protein: CASSQGRRFYEQYF. The CDR3 region has the DNA TGTGCCAGCAGCCAAGGCCGCAGGTTCTACGAGCAGTACTTC.

The chain combines TRBV5-1 with TRBJ2-3; D may be TRBD1 (6 bases). This CDR3 contains 16 residues. Germline-derived CDR1 and CDR2 are SGHRS and YFSETQ. The V end was cut by 0 bases, the J end by 6 bases, with 17 bases between. The DNA for the CDR3 is TGCGCCAGCAGCTTGGAGGGCAGGGGAGTTTTGGATACGCAGTATTTT. It translates to CASSLEGRGVLDTQYF.

The chain employs TRBV15 and TRBJ2-5, with D possibly TRBD2 on 6 matching bases. The V end was cut by 8 bases, the J end by 3 bases, with 13 bases between. The CDR3 covers 13 residues. From germline, CDR1 is LNHNV and CDR2 YYDKDF (reference sequence). CDR3 protein: CATEFGGEETQYF. The CDR3 DNA sequence: TGTGCCACCGAATTCGGGGGTGAAGAGACCCAGTACTTC.

V gene TRBV7-2 combines with J gene TRBJ1-4; D may be TRBD1 (6 bases). This CDR3 has 13 residues. Germline V lookup: CDR1 SGHTA, CDR2 FQGNSA. Trimming took off 5 bases at V and 8 bases at J, with 12 bases between the two ends. The CDR3 protein is CASSRQAPEKLFF. CDR3 in DNA: TGTGCCAGCAGCCGACAGGCTCCAGAAAAACTGTTTTTT.

This clone appeared a few times. The chain has TRBV28 and TRBJ2-1, with 9 bases identical to TRBD2. With V trimmed by 2 bases and J by 8 bases, 10 bases remained unmatched. From germline, CDR1 is MDHEN and CDR2 SYDVKM. The CDR3 sequence is 16 residues long. CDR3 bases: TGTGCCAGCAGTTTACTGTTACTAGCGGGCGGGGATGAGCAGTTCTTC. It is translated as CASSLLLLAGGDEQFF.

The V call is TRBV5-1, the J call TRBJ2-5; the D gene is possibly TRBD1 (7 bases). The DNA matches TRBJ2-7 better at its end, which makes the J call doubtful. Germline values: CDR1 SGHRS, CDR2 YFSETQ. This CDR3 contains 13 residues. The CDR3 sequence is CASSLVEGAEQYF. CDR3 nucleotide sequence: TGCGCCAGCAGCTTGGTGGAGGGGGCCGAGCAGTACTTC.

Concerning this clone: Its ends do not fully match the called genes, so a read error is possible. The chain uses TRBV7-9 and TRBJ1-1, with a tentative D call TRBD1 (6 bases). There are 12 residues in the CDR3. Germline loops: CDR1 SEHNR, CDR2 FQNEAQ (reference sequence). This chain's CDR3 is CSSSEGQNEAFF. The CDR3 coding sequence is TGTTCCAGCAGCGAAGGACAGAATGAAGCTTTCTTT. The variable domain in full, with the rest retrieved from reference TRBV7-9 and TRBJ1-1, is DTGVSQNPRHKITKRGQNVTFRCDPISEHNRLYWYRQTLGQGPEFLTYFQNEAQLEKSRLLSDRFSAERPKGSFSTLEIQRTEQGDSAMYLCSSSEGQNEAFFGQGTRLTVV.

In this sample, this clone turned up once. The chain carries TRBV7-2 and TRBJ2-1; TRBD1 matches 7 bases. The CDR3 consists of 14 residues. Germline values: CDR1 SGHTA, CDR2 FQGNSA. With 8 bases clipped from V and 9 bases from J, the junction kept 13 bases outside the gene matches. CDR3 sequence reads: CASPFEGTVREQFF. CDR3 coding DNA: TGTGCCAGCCCCTTTGAGGGGACAGTACGTGAGCAGTTCTTC.